The 25 T cell receptor beta chains below all came from one sample that was sequenced in a study of T cells in localized non-small cell lung cancer. Using immunoSEQ multiplex PCR, the repertoire was profiled, and TCRdb retains in-frame clones only, with some absent. The sample has some 32,000 clones, 94% seen once. Sample: peripheral blood, taken before any cancer treatment. The receptors originated from a woman aged 35 to 70 with stage I lung adenocarcinoma.

The chain links TRBV7-2 to TRBJ2-7; 7 nucleotides align to TRBD2. Germline CDR1 and CDR2: SGHTA and FQGNSA. V trimming: 4 bases; J trimming: 3 bases; junction bases outside the gene matches: 9. The CDR3 runs to 15 residues. The CDR3 DNA sequence: TGTGCCAGCAGCTCCGGACTAGAAAGGGTCTACGAGCAGTACTTC. It translates to CASSSGLERVYEQYF.

The chain joins TRBV12-5 to TRBJ1-4; D might be TRBD1 (5 bases). The CDR3 extends over 14 amino acids. Per germline, CDR1 LGHNT and CDR2 FRNRAP. V lost 5 bases and J lost 4, with 11 bases in between. The DNA for the CDR3 is TGTGCTAGTGGTCTTCGTCAGGGTAATGAAAAACTGTTTTTT. As protein: CASGLRQGNEKLFF.

J is TRBJ1-4 and V is TRBV2; 8 bases line up with TRBD1. V lost 6 bases and J lost 8; bases outside the gene matches: 11. This CDR3 spans 15 amino acids. Germline V gene lookup returns CDR1 SNHLY and CDR2 FYNNEI. DNA for the CDR3: TGTGCCAGCAGGCTGGGGACAGGTGCAGAGGAAAAACTGTTTTTT. Amino acids: CASRLGTGAEEKLFF. Full variable domain (remainder filled in from reference TRBV2 and TRBJ1-4): EPEVTQTPSHQVTQMGQEVILRCVPISNHLYFYWYRQILGQKVEFLVSFYNNEISEKSEIFDDQFSVERPDGSNFTLKIRSTKLEDSAMYFCASRLGTGAEEKLFFGSGTQLSVL.

The chain recombines TRBV18 with TRBJ1-5, with D possibly TRBD1 on 5 matching bases. Trimming shortened V by 3 bases and J by 4 bases, and 7 bases separated the two germline ends. The CDR3 consists of 13 residues. Germline V gene sequence: CDR1 KGHSH, CDR2 LQKENI. The CDR3 DNA follows: TGTGCCAGCTCACCGGGGACTAATCAGCCCCAGCATTTT. Protein product: CASSPGTNQPQHF. The full variable domain, rest sourced from reference TRBV18 and TRBJ1-5, is NAGVMQNPRHLVRRRGQEARLRCSPMKGHSHVYWYRQLPEEGLKFMVYLQKENIIDESGMPKERFSAEFPKEGPSILRIQQVVRGDSAAYFCASSPGTNQPQHFGDGTRLSIL.

The chain is built from TRBV18 and TRBJ2-2; 7 bases map to TRBD2. With V trimmed by 3 bases and J by 2 bases, 12 bases remained unmatched. Germline CDR1 KGHSH, CDR2 LQKENI. This CDR3 is 18 amino acids long. This chain's CDR3 is CASSPRRGGSNNTGELFF. The CDR3 bases are TGTGCCAGCTCACCCCGAAGGGGAGGGTCAAACAACACCGGGGAGCTGTTTTTT.

To note about this clone: The same CDR3 is also encoded by other DNA sequences in this sample. The chain joins TRBV7-2 to TRBJ2-5; D gene ambiguous. The V gene lost 1 base and the J gene lost 4 bases, with 7 bases spanning the gap. This CDR3 has 13 amino acids. The germline CDR1 and CDR2 sequences are SGHTA and FQGNSA. The DNA of the CDR3 is TGTGCCAGCAGCTTAGGGCGCGGAGAGACCCAGTACTTC. Its translation is CASSLGRGETQYF.

The chain links TRBV7-6 to TRBJ1-2; unclear D gene. Germline assignment: CDR1 SGHVS and CDR2 FNYEAQ. Deletions cut 5 bases from V and 7 bases from J, with 14 bases between. This CDR3 is built from 13 residues. In nucleotides, the CDR3 is TGTGCCAGCAGCGACTACACGGGTGGTGGCTACACCTTC. Its protein product is CASSDYTGGGYTF.

The CDR3 nucleotides read TGTGCCATCAGTGAGTCATCGGACCGCCCCAATGAGCAGTTCTTC. Its translation: CAISESSDRPNEQFF. J is TRBJ2-1 and V is TRBV10-3; D is uncertain. Trimming stripped 0 bases from V and 6 bases from J, with 12 bases between. Germline CDR1 ENHRY, CDR2 SYGVKD. This CDR3 has 15 residues.

The V call is TRBV19, the J call TRBJ2-1, with no clear D. V was clipped by 6 bases and J by 3 bases, with 3 bases between them. CDR3 length: 11 residues. In germline, CDR1 is LNHDA, CDR2 SQIVND (reference sequence). The CDR3 region is CASSSYNEQFF. CDR3 bases: TGTGCCAGTAGCAGCTACAATGAGCAGTTCTTC.

The chain couples TRBV19 to TRBJ1-1; the D is unclear. The germline gives CDR1 LNHDA, CDR2 SQIVND (reference sequence). V was shortened by 1 base and J by 0 bases, with 12 bases between the two germline ends. The length of the CDR3 is 16 residues. CDR3 coding DNA: TGTGCCAGTAGTATAGTTCGGGGAGCCTTGAACACTGAAGCTTTCTTT. Translated: CASSIVRGALNTEAFF.

The chain recombines TRBV27 with TRBJ2-7, with D possibly matching TRBD1 (5 bases). The CDR3 length is 13 residues. The germline V gene encodes CDR1 MNHEY and CDR2 SMNVEV (reference sequence). V shed 4 bases and J shed 11 bases, with 18 bases lying between them. The chain's CDR3 is CASSWGSAGNEYF. CDR3 DNA: TGTGCCAGCAGTTGGGGCAGCGCCGGTAATGAGTACTTC.

This rearrangement joins TRBV6-4 to TRBJ1-6; the D gene is possibly TRBD1 (5 bases). This CDR3 spans 15 amino acids. V was clipped by 7 bases and J by 5 bases, with 15 bases between them. Germline values: CDR1 MRHNA, CDR2 SNTAGT. CDR3 nucleotide sequence: TGTGCCAGCAAGGAAGGGGCATTGGATAATTCACCCCTCCACTTT. Amino acid sequence: CASKEGALDNSPLHF.

In its sample, this clone was seen once. As DNA, the CDR3 is TGCGCCAGCAGCTCGGTGACAGGGTTCAGCACAGATACGCAGTATTTT. Translated, it gives CASSSVTGFSTDTQYF. The chain couples TRBV5-1 to TRBJ2-3; 7 nucleotides agree with TRBD1. The CDR3 loop spans 16 amino acids. J lost 0 bases, V lost 3 bases, and 7 bases had no gene match. In germline, CDR1 is SGHRS, CDR2 YFSETQ.

V is TRBV11-2 and J is TRBJ1-2, with 10 bases lining up with TRBD1. Looked up from germline, CDR1 is SGHAT and CDR2 is FQNNGV. The CDR3 consists of 12 residues. The J segment lost 7 bases and the V segment lost 5 bases, leaving 1 base of the junction unmatched. CDR3 in amino acids: CASSGTGVGYTF. CDR3 DNA sequence: TGTGCCAGCAGCGGGACAGGGGTTGGCTACACCTTC.

The count of this clone is one. The rearrangement uses TRBV18 and TRBJ2-3; D uncertain. Germline CDR1 KGHSH, CDR2 LQKENI. The CDR3 totals 16 residues. V shed 2 bases and J shed 0 bases, with 12 bases lying between them. The CDR3: CASSPTRLPSTDTQYF. DNA for the CDR3: TGTGCCAGCTCACCAACCAGACTCCCCAGCACAGATACGCAGTATTTT. The full variable domain, in which reference TRBV18 and TRBJ2-3 provide the parts outside the CDR3, is NAGVMQNPRHLVRRRGQEARLRCSPMKGHSHVYWYRQLPEEGLKFMVYLQKENIIDESGMPKERFSAEFPKEGPSILRIQQVVRGDSAAYFCASSPTRLPSTDTQYFGPGTRLTVL.

The chain is built from TRBV5-4 and TRBJ2-1; 15 nucleotides align to TRBD2. The CDR3 is made up of 16 amino acids. The germline gives CDR1 SGHNT, CDR2 YYREEE (reference sequence). The J segment lost 9 bases and the V segment lost 5 bases, leaving 9 bases of the junction unmatched. CDR3 amino acids: CASSPRTSGGAGEQFF. The CDR3 region has the DNA TGTGCCAGCAGTCCCCGGACTAGCGGGGGGGCGGGTGAGCAGTTCTTC.

V gene TRBV12-5 combines with J gene TRBJ2-3; D is ambiguous. Germline CDR1 and CDR2: LGHNT and FRNRAP. CDR3 size: 14 residues. The V gene lost 5 bases and the J gene lost 2 bases, with 11 bases spanning the gap. CDR3 in amino acids: CASGLDRHTDTQYF. CDR3 coding DNA: TGTGCTAGTGGTCTAGACCGTCACACAGATACGCAGTATTTT.

The chain recombines TRBV27 with TRBJ1-2; tentative D call: TRBD1 (5 bases). Looked up from germline, CDR1 is MNHEY and CDR2 is SMNVEV (reference sequence). Deletions cut 3 bases from V and 8 bases from J, with 13 bases between. The CDR3 runs 13 residues. The CDR3 protein is CASSLLGRWGYTF. CDR3 sequence (DNA): TGTGCCAGCAGTTTGCTGGGACGTTGGGGCTACACCTTC.

The chain links TRBV7-9 to TRBJ1-1, with D uncertain. This CDR3 is built from 16 residues. The V gene's germline CDR1 is SEHNR and CDR2 FQNEAQ (reference sequence). Trimming took 0 bases from V and 5 from J, leaving 16 bases between them. CDR3 in amino acids: CASSLAQKGVTTEAFF. The CDR3 DNA follows: TGTGCCAGCAGCTTAGCGCAGAAAGGTGTTACGACTGAAGCTTTCTTT.

The chain joins TRBV5-1 to TRBJ2-5, with D unresolved. The V gene lost 0 bases and the J gene lost 3 bases, with 6 bases spanning the gap. Germline assignment: CDR1 SGHRS and CDR2 YFSETQ. The CDR3 has 13 residues. The CDR3 DNA follows: TGCGCCAGCAGCTTGGGCTCCAAAGAGACCCAGTACTTC. This gives the protein CASSLGSKETQYF. Combining the CDR3 with reference TRBV5-1 and TRBJ2-5 gives the whole variable domain KAGVTQTPRYLIKTRGQQVTLSCSPISGHRSVSWYQQTPGQGLQFLFEYFSETQRNKGNFPGRFSGRQFSNSRSEMNVSTLELGDSALYLCASSLGSKETQYFGPGTRLLVL.

This clone has a single count. This chain joins TRBV28 and TRBJ1-2; D might be TRBD1 (5 bases). Germline V lookup: CDR1 MDHEN, CDR2 SYDVKM. This CDR3 has 14 amino acids. V shed 3 bases and J shed 4 bases, with 12 bases lying between them. CDR3 bases: TGTGCCAGCAGTTTGTTAGCGGGGACCTATGGCTACACCTTC. It codes for CASSLLAGTYGYTF.

This chain uses TRBV4-3 with TRBJ2-5, with TRBD2 matching over 10 bases. The CDR3 spans 15 residues. The junction had 3 bases not matched to a gene; V was cut back by 1 base and J by 4 bases. CDR1 LGHNA and CDR2 YSLEER come from the germline V gene. CDR3 sequence: CASSQVVAGGETQYF. The CDR3 DNA reads as TGCGCCAGCAGCCAAGTGGTAGCGGGGGGAGAGACCCAGTACTTC.

The genes are TRBV5-1 and TRBJ1-4, with D maybe TRBD1 (5 bases). V gave up 0 bases and J gave up 10 bases, with 22 bases separating them. Germline CDR1 is SGHRS and CDR2 is YFSETQ. The CDR3 covers 17 residues. The CDR3 DNA reads TGCGCCAGCAGCTTGGCAAAGGGGTCCGGCGAATTGGGAAAACTGTTTTTT. It translates to CASSLAKGSGELGKLFF.

This sequence joins TRBV7-2 and TRBJ2-3; D may be TRBD2 (6 bases). The CDR3 is made up of 15 amino acids. The V end was cut by 2 bases, the J end by 2 bases, with 11 bases between. Germline CDR1 is SGHTA and CDR2 is FQGNSA. CDR3 sequence: CASSLSGLSTDTQYF. In DNA form, the CDR3 reads TGTGCCAGCAGCTTATCGGGACTTTCCACAGATACGCAGTATTTT.

The J gene is TRBJ1-3, the V gene TRBV10-3; D gene unclear. Germline CDR1 ENHRY, CDR2 SYGVKD. The ends were cut back, 0 bases at V and 0 bases at J, with 9 bases in the middle. The CDR3 has 16 amino acids. The CDR3 sequence: CAISESRWNSGNTIYF. The CDR3 DNA sequence: TGTGCCATCAGTGAGTCTCGGTGGAACTCTGGAAACACCATATATTTT.